This record concerns one T cell receptor (beta chain) sequence. The data belong to a study of CD8 T cells in Susac syndrome. Reverse transcription of roughly 0.5 to 1 ug RNA was performed with random hexamers. MiXCR, applied by TCRdb to the immunoSEQ multiplex PCR reads, yields one record per CDR3 protein. This sample has about 250,000 distinct CDR3 sequences, with 90% to 95% found just once. Germline V gives CDR1 ENHRY, CDR2 SYGVKD. Trimming pared 6 bases from V and 2 bases from J, leaving 13 bases between. The CDR3 totals 14 residues. The chain joins TRBV10-3 to TRBJ1-2, with D unclear. This receptor was taken from a human donor with multiple sclerosis. Specimen: CD4+ T cells from PBMCs. In nucleotides, the CDR3 is TGTGCCATCAGCTCCCCCCCCGGGAACTATGGCTACACCTTC. Its translation: CAISSPPGNYGYTF.